These 21 T cell receptor beta chains were all obtained from the same sample, sequenced in a study of blood T cell repertoires in COVID-19. Method: immunoSEQ multiplex PCR; TCRdb's copy keeps in-frame clones and lacks some. The sample includes more than 45,000 clones, 60% to 85% seen only once; the top ten take 4.5% to 6%. Sequenced input: peripheral blood. The receptors were sampled from a human donor in a cohort sampled during active COVID-19.

The CDR3 bases are TGTGCCAGCAGTCCCGAGGGACAGGGCCTCGGGGAGCAGTACTTC. It specifies CASSPEGQGLGEQYF. This chain links TRBV27 with TRBJ2-7, with 9 bases identical to TRBD1. J was trimmed by 7 bases and V by 5 bases; bases with no gene match: 12. In germline, CDR1 is MNHEY, CDR2 SMNVEV (reference sequence). CDR3 size: 15 residues.

This clone has a handful of counts. The CDR3 reads CASRSQGSYEQYF. The DNA of the CDR3 is TGTGCCAGCAGGTCACAGGGTAGCTACGAGCAGTACTTC. V and J are TRBV21-1 and TRBJ2-7; the table gives TRBD1 as D, unverified against the DNA. TRBV21-1 is labeled a pseudogene. CDR3 length: 13 residues.

The V and J genes are TRBV7-6 and TRBJ2-7; tentative D call: TRBD2 (5 bases). The ends were cut back, 1 base at V and 3 bases at J, with 10 bases in the middle. The CDR3 spans 14 residues. Germline CDR1 reads SGHVS; CDR2 reads FNYEAQ. The CDR3 loop is CASSLEVAGYEQYF. The CDR3 DNA is TGTGCCAGCAGCTTAGAGGTGGCGGGCTACGAGCAGTACTTC.

For the CDR3, the DNA is TGTGCCATCAGTGGGCTAGCGGGAGGGTACGAGCAGTACTTC. Its translation: CAISGLAGGYEQYF. The rearrangement uses TRBV10-3 and TRBJ2-7; 12 nucleotides line up with TRBD2. V was clipped by 4 bases and J by 4 bases; unmatched bases: 2. Per germline, CDR1 ENHRY and CDR2 SYGVKD. The CDR3 sequence is 14 residues long.

V usage is TRBV5-1 and J usage is TRBJ2-1, with 7 bases identical to TRBD2. V lost 3 bases to trimming and J lost 1 base; unmatched junction nucleotides: 4. CDR1 and CDR2 (germline): SGHRS, YFSETQ. This CDR3 spans 15 amino acids. The CDR3 DNA reads TGCGCCAGCAGCTCTACTAGCGCTTCCTACAATGAGCAGTTCTTC. Protein product: CASSSTSASYNEQFF.

V gene TRBV5-1 combines with J gene TRBJ2-7, with a possible D match to TRBD1 (5 bases). Per the germline V gene, CDR1 is SGHRS and CDR2 is YFSETQ. The CDR3 has 11 residues. The germline V and J ends were trimmed by 4 bases and 5 bases, with 7 bases remaining between them. The CDR3, as DNA: TGCGCCAGCAGCGGACATAACGAGCAGTACTTC. It codes for CASSGHNEQYF.

This chain connects TRBV4-3 to TRBJ2-7; 8 bases align to TRBD2. The CDR3 covers 18 residues. Germline V gives CDR1 LGHNA, CDR2 YSLEER. The trim removed 0 bases at V and 0 bases at J, leaving 10 bases unmatched. The CDR3 coding sequence is TGCGCCAGCAGCCAAGAGGTCTCTAGCGGGTGGTCCTCCTACGAGCAGTACTTC. This translates into CASSQEVSSGWSSYEQYF.

This sequence joins TRBV5-1 and TRBJ1-2, with TRBD1 matching 7 bases. Germline-derived CDR1 and CDR2 are SGHRS and YFSETQ. V gave up 2 bases and J gave up 3 bases; unmatched junction bases: 7. The CDR3 totals 15 residues. This CDR3 is CASSFAQGKDYGYTF. The CDR3 DNA reads as TGCGCCAGCAGCTTCGCACAGGGGAAAGACTATGGCTACACCTTC.

This clone has only one observation. This chain connects TRBV7-9 to TRBJ1-3, with no clear D. Trimming removed 0 bases from V and 8 bases from J, with 14 bases in between. The CDR3 consists of 15 residues. Germline V gene sequence: CDR1 SEHNR, CDR2 FQNEAQ (reference sequence). In DNA, the CDR3 is TGTGCCAGCAGCTTAGCGGCGGCCTCTTCGGACACCATATATTTT. The encoded protein is CASSLAAASSDTIYF.

This clone was recorded once. V usage is TRBV27 and J usage is TRBJ1-1; no reliable D call. This CDR3 comprises 13 residues. The germline V gene encodes CDR1 MNHEY and CDR2 SMNVEV (reference sequence). V lost 2 bases, J lost 1 base, and 5 bases lay in between. The DNA of the CDR3 is TGTGCCAGCAGTTTAGGGCGGAACACTGAAGCTTTCTTT. It yields the protein CASSLGRNTEAFF.

This rearrangement joins TRBV27 to TRBJ2-7; 8 nucleotides match TRBD1. CDR1 is MNHEY and CDR2 is SMNVEV in the germline V gene (reference sequence). V trimming: 6 bases; J trimming: 2 bases; junction bases outside the gene matches: 12. CDR3 length equals 16 residues. In DNA form, the CDR3 reads TGTGCCAGCAGCCCAAGGTTTCGGACAGGGACCTACGAGCAGTACTTC. Its protein product is CASSPRFRTGTYEQYF.

This clone has a handful of counts. The chain employs TRBV5-1 and TRBJ2-7, with D perhaps matching TRBD1 (6 bases). The length of the CDR3 is 14 residues. Germline-derived CDR1 and CDR2 are SGHRS and YFSETQ. Trimming removed 5 bases at V and 0 bases at J, with 12 bases between. The CDR3 region is CASRATGSSYEQYF. In nucleotides, the CDR3 is TGCGCCAGCAGGGCTACAGGGAGCTCCTACGAGCAGTACTTC. Together with reference TRBV5-1 and TRBJ2-7, the CDR3 gives the full variable domain: KAGVTQTPRYLIKTRGQQVTLSCSPISGHRSVSWYQQTPGQGLQFLFEYFSETQRNKGNFPGRFSGRQFSNSRSEMNVSTLELGDSALYLCASRATGSSYEQYFGPGTRLTVT.

The CDR3 DNA is TGTGCCAGCAGCCCAGGACTAGCGGGAAGGGGGGAGCAGTTCTTC. As protein: CASSPGLAGRGEQFF. The chain combines TRBV9 with TRBJ2-1; 12 bases fit TRBD2. The V segment lost 4 bases and the J segment 10 bases; nucleotides outside the gene matches: 9. The CDR3 has 15 amino acids. Germline assignment: CDR1 SGDLS and CDR2 YYNGEE. Complete variable domain (other parts from reference TRBV9 and TRBJ2-1): DSGVTQTPKHLITATGQRVTLRCSPRSGDLSVYWYQQSLDQGLQFLIQYYNGEERAKGNILERFSAQQFPDLHSELNLSSLELGDSALYFCASSPGLAGRGEQFFGPGTRLTVL.

The rearrangement links TRBV4-1 to TRBJ2-7, with a possible D match to TRBD2 (6 bases). Trimming pared 0 bases from V and 3 bases from J, leaving 12 bases between. CDR1 is MGHRA and CDR2 is YSYEKL in the germline V gene. The CDR3 covers 15 residues. Here the CDR3 DNA reads TGCGCCAGCAGCCAAGAATGGGAGGTCAACTACGAGCAGTACTTC. As protein: CASSQEWEVNYEQYF.

This clone has only a few counts. This chain connects TRBV19 to TRBJ1-5; perhaps TRBD1 as D (5 bases). Per germline, CDR1 LNHDA and CDR2 SQIVND (reference sequence). The V end lost 3 bases, the J end lost 12 bases, and 18 bases lay between the germline ends. This CDR3 contains 14 residues. The CDR3 is CASSIGTLKGVQHF. The CDR3 coding sequence is TGTGCCAGTAGTATCGGTACACTTAAAGGGGTCCAGCATTTT.

The rearrangement links TRBV6-1 to TRBJ1-2; 7 nucleotides line up with TRBD1. This CDR3 is built from 15 residues. V shed 0 bases, J shed 4 bases, and the junction held 5 bases outside the gene matches. Germline V gene sequence: CDR1 MNHNS, CDR2 SASEGT. The CDR3, as DNA: TGTGCCAGCAGTGAAGCTCCAGACAGGGCCTATGGCTACACCTTC. The encoded protein is CASSEAPDRAYGYTF.

As for this clone: One end of the junction does not line up with germline, which may come from a read error. The V call is TRBV7-7, the J call TRBJ2-1; 9 bases are shared with TRBD1. Germline V CDR1 and CDR2: SSHAT, FNYEAQ (reference sequence). There are 15 residues in the CDR3. Here the CDR3 reads CASSLRTGVEHEQFF. In DNA, the CDR3 is TGTGCTAGCAGCTTAAGGACAGGGGTAGAACATGAGCAGTTCTTC.

The V call is TRBV6-5, the J call TRBJ1-5; 8 bases match TRBD1. The V gene's germline CDR1 is MNHEY and CDR2 SVGAGI. V dropped 5 bases and J dropped 8; count of bases not matched to a gene: 11. There are 15 residues in the CDR3. This chain's CDR3 is CASSKNQGAREPQHF. The CDR3 bases are TGTGCCAGCAGTAAAAATCAGGGGGCCAGGGAGCCCCAGCATTTT.

The chain is built from TRBV28 and TRBJ2-1; no clear D. With 5 bases removed from V and 7 bases from J, the gap between germline ends came to 15 bases. Germline CDR1 and CDR2: MDHEN and SYDVKM. The CDR3 length is 14 residues. CDR3 sequence reads: CASSILLGDNEQFF. The CDR3 nucleotides are TGTGCCAGCAGTATCCTCCTAGGAGATAATGAGCAGTTCTTC.

The chain has TRBV6-1 and TRBJ2-1; 9 bases map to TRBD2. Germline lookup yields CDR1 MNHNS and CDR2 SASEGT. This CDR3 has 16 residues. V was pared by 0 bases and J by 7 bases, with 7 bases of the junction left unmatched. The CDR3 spells CASSEAGVAGANEQFF. The CDR3, as DNA: TGTGCCAGCAGTGAAGCCGGGGTAGCGGGGGCTAATGAGCAGTTCTTC.

This clone was seen only a few times. J is TRBJ2-7 and V is TRBV14, with D possibly TRBD2 on 6 matching bases. The V and J ends lost 4 bases and 2 bases respectively, with 15 bases between them. Germline V CDR1 and CDR2: SGHDN, FVKESK. The CDR3 totals 15 residues. In nucleotides, the CDR3 is TGTGCCAGCAGCCGAGGGACTGAACGACCCTACGAGCAGTACTTC. Translated: CASSRGTERPYEQYF.